The subject of this entry is one T cell receptor beta chain. This clonotype showed up just a few times. What this receptor recognizes is not known. The input lacks base qualities; no much larger clone sits a single base away. The treatment or condition label for this specimen denotes: allogeneic hematopoietic cell transplantation with graft depleted of TCRalphabeta T cells and CD19 B cells. The children who served as transplant recipients had been given grafts of TCRalphabeta/CD19-depleted allogeneic hematopoietic cells. Germline trimming amounts to 6 bases on V and 7 bases on J, with 20 as the count of junction bases outside the gene matches. Taken from cysteine to phenylalanine, the CDR3 has 16 residues. This entry keeps only the CDR3 DNA: 48 bases, framed from base 1. For CDR1 and CDR2, the germline V gene (reference sequence) lists DFQATT and SNEGSKA. Library preparation was by PCR. Sequenced on an Illumina HiSeq 2500. TCR library preparation used molecular barcoding, with unique molecular identifiers applied to normalize quantification of the TCRbeta repertoire. The public reads were reanalyzed by TCRdb: fastp trimming at Q25, MiXCR alignment, in-frame beta chains only. Each record represents a unique CDR3 protein, reported with the most common genes and DNA among its rows. The sample profile shows hundreds of thousands of distinct CDR3 sequences; around 14% of them were found once. The ten biggest clones cover 0.79% of the sample.

This sample stems from a study of T-cell reconstitution after alpha-beta-depleted transplantation in children (dated by TCRdb to about 2016). Study-level background: Using TCR repertoire profiling, the study followed T-cell immune reconstitution in a quantitative way in children after TCRalphabeta/CD19-depleted allogeneic hematopoietic cell transplantation.

What the authors observed across the whole study: Apparently early alphabetaT-cell count recovery about two months after transplant reportedly relied on only several hundred rapidly expanded clones derived from non-depleted graft cells. The high TCRbeta diversity at day 60 in some patients was ascribed to recipient T cells and intrathymic progenitors that had survived conditioning. Over the following months the frequencies of hyperexpanded clones went down, and after one year T-cell counts and TCRbeta diversity were mostly credited to newly produced T cells.

Sequenced material: PBMCs, taken before TCRalphabeta/CD19-depleted stem cell transplant. The rearrangement combines TRBV20-1 with TRBJ2-5; a stretch of 7 junction bases matches TRBD1. This receptor was identified in a girl under 10 years old with congenital amegakaryocytic thrombocytopenia, due to receive a stem cell transplant. The sequenced DNA: TGCAGTGCGGCCGAATGGGGTTCGACAGGGCCAGTGACCCAGTACTTC. It codes for CSAAEWGSTGPVTQYF.